The next 7 T cell receptor beta chains were all read from a single sample in a study of CD8+ T cells in alopecia areata. Extraction and reverse transcription of RNA yielded cDNA as the sequencing template. Measured with immunoSEQ multiplex PCR; TCRdb has only the in-frame clones, and not every one. This sample has roughly 120,000 clones, with about 50% found just once. Treatment specified: oral pan-JAK inhibitor, 5-10 mg twice daily. Material: CD4+ T cells sorted from blood, obtained at week 4, from a patient treated with tofacitinib. These TCRs come from a human donor with alopecia areata.

V and J are TRBV18 and TRBJ1-1, with D hard to call. This CDR3 has 13 amino acids. Looked up from germline, CDR1 is KGHSH and CDR2 is LQKENI. Between the trimmed V and J ends, which lost 5 bases and 3 bases, there was a span of 10 bases. CDR3 sequence (DNA): TGTGCCAGCTCAGGGATTGTGGACACTGAAGCTTTCTTT. It is translated as CASSGIVDTEAFF.

This clone has more than one count but fewer than ten. The chain links TRBV6-5 to TRBJ1-4; TRBD1 agrees at 8 bases. The CDR3 contains 14 residues. CDR1 and CDR2 from the germline V gene are MNHEY and SVGAGI. After removal of 6 bases from V and 4 bases from J, the junction contained 4 bases not matched to a gene. CDR3 DNA sequence: TGTGCCAGCAGGGGGACAGGCCTTAATGAAAAACTGTTTTTT. This encodes CASRGTGLNEKLFF.

This chain connects TRBV4-1 to TRBJ2-1; 12 positions agree with TRBD2. Losses at the gene ends were 6 bases for V and 8 bases for J; bases not matched to a gene: 8. The CDR3 runs 15 residues. Germline values: CDR1 MGHRA, CDR2 YSYEKL. The chain's CDR3 is CASRPTSGRGDEQFF. CDR3 in DNA: TGCGCCAGCAGGCCGACTAGCGGGAGAGGTGATGAGCAGTTCTTC.

This clone was seen a few times. The J gene is TRBJ1-1, the V gene TRBV6-5; no definite D call. Trimming removed 8 bases at V and 0 bases at J, with 10 bases between. The length of the CDR3 is 13 residues. The V gene's germline CDR1 is MNHEY and CDR2 SVGAGI. The CDR3 DNA reads TGTGCCAGCCTCGGACGTCTGAACACTGAAGCTTTCTTT. Translation: CASLGRLNTEAFF.

This clone was observed a handful of times. This chain links TRBV19 with TRBJ2-1; D is perhaps TRBD1 (6 bases). This CDR3 has 15 amino acids. Germline assignment: CDR1 LNHDA and CDR2 SQIVND (reference sequence). The V end was cut by 2 bases, the J end by 7 bases, with 15 bases between. Here the CDR3 reads CASSIRSGVGNEQFF. The CDR3 DNA reads as TGTGCCAGTAGTATACGGTCAGGGGTTGGGAATGAGCAGTTCTTC. Full variable domain (remainder filled in from reference TRBV19 and TRBJ2-1): DGGITQSPKYLFRKEGQNVTLSCEQNLNHDAMYWYRQDPGQGLRLIYYSQIVNDFQKGDIAEGYSVSREKKESFPLTVTSAQKNPTAFYLCASSIRSGVGNEQFFGPGTRLTVL.

V gene TRBV30 combines with J gene TRBJ1-1, with D possibly matching TRBD1 (5 bases). Trimming stripped 8 bases from V and 6 bases from J, with 22 bases between. The CDR3 is 14 amino acids. Germline V CDR1 and CDR2: GTSNPN, SVGIG (reference sequence). The CDR3 protein is CAQRRGRERAEAFF. As DNA, the CDR3 is TGTGCCCAGAGGAGGGGCAGGGAAAGAGCTGAAGCTTTCTTT.

In its sample, this clone was seen a few times. The same CDR3 can be traced to other DNA sequences in this sample. The chain combines TRBV29-1 with TRBJ1-1; D remains ambiguous. The V gene's germline CDR1 is SQVTM and CDR2 ANQGSEA. The CDR3 is 13 residues long. Trimming removed 1 base from V and 0 bases from J, with 6 bases in between. The chain's CDR3 is CSVEGRMNTEAFF. For the CDR3, the DNA is TGCAGCGTTGAAGGCAGGATGAACACTGAAGCTTTCTTT. Full variable domain (missing parts from reference TRBV29-1 and TRBJ1-1): SAVISQKPSRDICQRGTSLTIQCQVDSQVTMMFWYRQQPGQSLTLIATANQGSEATYESGFVIDKFPISRPNLTFSTLTVSNMSPEDSSIYLCSVEGRMNTEAFFGQGTRLTVV.